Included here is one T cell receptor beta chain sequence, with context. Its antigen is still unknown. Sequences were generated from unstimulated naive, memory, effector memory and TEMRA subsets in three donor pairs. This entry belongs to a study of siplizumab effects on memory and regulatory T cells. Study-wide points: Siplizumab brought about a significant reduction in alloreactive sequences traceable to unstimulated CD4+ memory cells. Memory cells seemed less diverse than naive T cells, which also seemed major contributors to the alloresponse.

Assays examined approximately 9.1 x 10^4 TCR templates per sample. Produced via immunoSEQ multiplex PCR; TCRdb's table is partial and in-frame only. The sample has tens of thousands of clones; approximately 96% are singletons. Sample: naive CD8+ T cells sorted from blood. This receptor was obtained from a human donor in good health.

Written as DNA, the CDR3 is TGTGCCAGCAGCCCGATCCTTGGGACTGACTCCTATAATTCACCCCTCCACTTT. As protein: CASSPILGTDSYNSPLHF. The chain joins TRBV7-9 to TRBJ1-6, with D perhaps matching TRBD1 (5 bases). Between the trimmed V and J ends, which lost 5 bases and 0 bases, there was a span of 17 bases. This CDR3 comprises 18 residues. The germline gives CDR1 SEHNR, CDR2 FQNEAQ (reference sequence).